The rows below give T cell receptor beta chains drawn from one sample of a study of blood T cell repertoires in COVID-19. The protocol was immunoSEQ multiplex PCR, while the TCRdb copy is restricted to in-frame clones and leaves out a portion. The sample carries almost 500,000 clones, approximately 90% recorded once. What was sequenced was PBMCs or T cells enriched from blood (not recorded which). All receptors derive from a woman aged 60-75 years who had recovered from COVID-19. The CDR3 runs from the conserved cysteine through the conserved F or W. The order of the fields is clone size, D gene, J gene, V gene, CDR3 DNA, CDR3 protein. The D gene is left open where the match is weak. The size entry is marked missing in some rows and otherwise reads once, few, many or a size class.

>NA|NA|TRBJ2-2|TRBV7-2
TGTGCCAGCAGCTGGCGGGGCGACACCGGGGAGCTGTTTTTT
CASSWRGDTGELFF
>NA|TRBD2|TRBJ2-2|TRBV5-1
TGCGCCAGCAGCTTGGACGGCCGGGGGGGCTTGAGCGGGGAGCTGTTTTTT
CASSLDGRGGLSGELFF
>few|NA|TRBJ1-6|TRBV6-5
TGTGCCAGCAGTTACTCTCCCAGGTTGGGCCTCCACTTT
CASSYSPRLGLHF
>NA|NA|TRBJ1-2|TRBV2
TGTGCCAGCAGTGGCTTAACAGGGCCCTATGGCTACACCTTC
CASSGLTGPYGYTF
>NA|TRBD2|TRBJ2-3|TRBV11-2
TGTGCCAGCAGCTGGGTTAGCGGGGGGGCTCTTAATACGCAGTATTTT
CASSWVSGGALNTQYF
>few|TRBD1|TRBJ1-2|TRBV11-3
TGTGCCAGCAGCCCGGGGACAGGGCGAACCTATGGCTACACCTTC
CASSPGTGRTYGYTF
>NA|TRBD2|TRBJ2-1|TRBV19
TGTGCCAGTAGTACCTATCTGACTAGCTTCTCCTACAATGAGCAGTTCTTC
CASSTYLTSFSYNEQFF
>NA|NA|TRBJ2-1|TRBV25-1
TGTGCCAGCAACACAGGGAGGGGATGGTACAATGAGCAGTTCTTC
CASNTGRGWYNEQFF
>once|NA|TRBJ1-1|TRBV20-1
TGCAGTGCTAGTTGGGGCCCTACAGGGAACGGTTTCTTT
CSASWGPTGNGFF
>NA|TRBD1|TRBJ1-1|TRBV2
TGTGCCAGCAGTGAGGACAGGGGGTTCGAAGCTTTCTTT
CASSEDRGFEAFF
>NA|TRBD1|TRBJ1-5|TRBV5-1
TGCGCCAGCAGCGCAAACACAGGGGGGAATCAGCCCCAGCATTTT
CASSANTGGNQPQHF
>NA|TRBD1|TRBJ2-3|TRBV5-8
TGTGCCAGCAGCCGATGGGGACAGAGCACAGATACGCAGTATTTT
CASSRWGQSTDTQYF
>NA|TRBD1|TRBJ1-6|TRBV27
TGTGCCAGCCGGACAGGGGCGAATTCACCCCTCCACTTT
CASRTGANSPLHF
>NA|NA|TRBJ1-4|TRBV7-2
TGTGCCAGCAGCTTAGCGAACGGGGCAACTAATGAAAAACTGTTTTTT
CASSLANGATNEKLFF
>NA|NA|TRBJ1-2|TRBV5-6
TGTGCCAGCAGGCGGACGGGGGGCCACTATGGCTACACCTTC
CASRRTGGHYGYTF
>once|NA|TRBJ1-3|TRBV7-6
TGTGCCAGCAGCTACAGTAGCTCTGGAAACACCATATATTTT
CASSYSSSGNTIYF
>NA|NA|TRBJ1-2|TRBV27
TGTGCCAGCAGTTCACTGGCAGGGGCTCGTGGCTACACCTTC
CASSSLAGARGYTF
>NA|NA|TRBJ1-6|TRBV2
TGTGCCAGCAGACCCACAGTTCTTACTTCACCCCTCCACTTT
CASRPTVLTSPLHF
>NA|NA|TRBJ2-2|TRBV10-3
TGTGCCATCAGTGCCGTATCGGCCGGGGAGCTGTTTTTT
CAISAVSAGELFF
>few|NA|TRBJ1-6|TRBV14
TGTGCCAGCAGTTGGCCAAATTCACCCCTCCACTTT
CASSWPNSPLHF
>NA|NA|TRBJ2-3|TRBV7-8
TGTGCCAGCAGCCTTGCGCTGTTTGACAGGCCGCACACAGATACGCAGTATTTT
CASSLALFDRPHTDTQYF
>NA|TRBD1|TRBJ1-2|TRBV4-2
TGTGCCAGCAGCCAAGCCGACAGGGGAGGATCCTATGGCTACACCTTC
CASSQADRGGSYGYTF
>NA|NA|TRBJ2-2|TRBV5-1
TGCGCCAGCAGGGATCCAGGGGGGTCCGGGGAGCTGTTTTTT
CASRDPGGSGELFF
>few|NA|TRBJ1-1|TRBV7-9
TGTGCCAGCAGCCCTATCCCAGGGAGGGGCACTGAAGCTTTCTTT
CASSPIPGRGTEAFF
>NA|TRBD2|TRBJ2-1|TRBV9
TGTGCCAGCAGCGCCCCAGCGGGGGGGTACAATGAGCAGTTCTTC
CASSAPAGGYNEQFF
>NA|TRBD1|TRBJ1-5|TRBV10-3
TGTGCCACCGGACAGGAGCAGGGCAATCAGCCCCAGCATTTT
CATGQEQGNQPQHF
>NA|NA|TRBJ1-1|TRBV5-1
TGCGCCAGCAGACGGGAGGGGAGGGGCACTGAAGCTTTCTTT
CASRREGRGTEAFF
>NA|NA|TRBJ2-1|TRBV12-3/TRBV12-4
TGTGCCAGCAGTCAAGCCCCGGAGCAGTTCTTC
CASSQAPEQFF
>NA|TRBD1|TRBJ2-2|TRBV10-3
TGTGCCATCAGCGCGGGACAGGGGGCGACCGGGGAGCTGTTTTTT
CAISAGQGATGELFF